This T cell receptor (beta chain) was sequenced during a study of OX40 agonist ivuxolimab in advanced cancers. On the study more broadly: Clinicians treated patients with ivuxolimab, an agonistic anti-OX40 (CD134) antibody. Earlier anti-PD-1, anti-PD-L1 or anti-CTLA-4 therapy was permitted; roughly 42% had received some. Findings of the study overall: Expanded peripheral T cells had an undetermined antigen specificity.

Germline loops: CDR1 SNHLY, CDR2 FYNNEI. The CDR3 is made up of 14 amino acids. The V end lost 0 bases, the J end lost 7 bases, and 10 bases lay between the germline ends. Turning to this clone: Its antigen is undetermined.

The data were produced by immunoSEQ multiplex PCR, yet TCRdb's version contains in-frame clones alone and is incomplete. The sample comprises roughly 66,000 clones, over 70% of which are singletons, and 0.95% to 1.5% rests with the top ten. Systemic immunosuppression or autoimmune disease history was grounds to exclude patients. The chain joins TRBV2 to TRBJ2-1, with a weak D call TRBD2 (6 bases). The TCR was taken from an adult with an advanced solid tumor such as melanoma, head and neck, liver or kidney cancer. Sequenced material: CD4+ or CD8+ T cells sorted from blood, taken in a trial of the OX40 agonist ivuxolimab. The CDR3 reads CASSEARGGNEQFF. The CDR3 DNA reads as TGTGCCAGCAGTGAAGCGAGAGGAGGGAATGAGCAGTTCTTC.